This T cell receptor beta chain was sequenced in a study of blood T cell repertoires in COVID-19. The wider study: COVID-19 samples from acute and convalescent phases originated in the United States, Italy and Spain. Sample material is recorded as cDNA or gDNA derived from T cells, B-cell-depleted T cells, or PBMCs.

Germline V CDR1 and CDR2: MRHNA, SNTAGT. The CDR3 loop spans 14 amino acids. V lost 5 bases to trimming and J lost 0 bases, with 10 bases between them. This clone was recorded only once. Source study methods: The assay estimated nucleated cells by amplifying reference gene primers. Repertoires were generated with immunoSEQ multiplex PCR, while TCRdb's copy carries only in-frame clones and drops some. The V and J calls and clone size are taken from that table; D and trimming were inferred from the DNA. The sample yields under 150,000 clones, approximately 80% seen once. The sequenced sample consisted of peripheral blood. This clonotype was obtained from a human donor in a cohort sampled during active COVID-19. This chain links TRBV6-4 with TRBJ1-1; tentative D call: TRBD1 (5 bases). The CDR3 coding sequence is TGTGCCAGCAGTCGCGACAGTTTGAACACTGAAGCTTTCTTT. This sequence encodes CASSRDSLNTEAFF.